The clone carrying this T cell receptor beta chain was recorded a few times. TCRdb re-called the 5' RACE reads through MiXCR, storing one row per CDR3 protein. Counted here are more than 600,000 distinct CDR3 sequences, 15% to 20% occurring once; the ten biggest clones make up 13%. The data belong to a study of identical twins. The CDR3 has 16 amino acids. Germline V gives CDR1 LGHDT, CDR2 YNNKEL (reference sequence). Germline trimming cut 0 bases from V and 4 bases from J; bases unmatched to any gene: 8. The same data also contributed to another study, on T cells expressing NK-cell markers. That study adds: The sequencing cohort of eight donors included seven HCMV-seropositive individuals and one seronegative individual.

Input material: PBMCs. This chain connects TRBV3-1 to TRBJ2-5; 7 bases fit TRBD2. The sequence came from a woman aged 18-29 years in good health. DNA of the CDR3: TGTGCCAGCAGCCAAGAAGTTGGCGGGAGTTTAGAGACCCAGTACTTC. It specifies CASSQEVGGSLETQYF.